This T cell receptor (beta chain) was sequenced for a study of persistence of HIV-infected CD4 T cells. As for the study in general: Isolated cells were CMV- and HIV-1 Gag-responding CD4+ T cells.

The libraries were made with immunoSEQ version 4 in survey mode. Genomic DNA was diluted to around 9.3 ng/uL, up to roughly 1 ug per sample. Assay: immunoSEQ multiplex PCR; the TCRdb copy retains only in-frame clones and omits some. The table includes about 41,000 clones, approximately 78% detected once. Deletions cut 6 bases from V and 7 bases from J, with 27 bases between. Germline V lookup: CDR1 GTSNPN, CDR2 SVGIG (reference sequence). The CDR3 consists of 16 residues. Overlapping HIV-1 Gag 15-mer peptides at 0.85 to 1 ug per peptide per mL were used. CD40L-negative CD69-negative CD45RO-high memory CD4+ T cells were sorted as populations depleted of antigen-responding cells. Overall study results and limits: Degenerate expanded CDR3beta sequences were enriched among CMV- and Gag-responding cells. TCR analyses could not target the rare provirus-carrying CMV-responding cells.

Regarding this clone: The antigen is undetermined.

The V gene is TRBV30, the J gene TRBJ1-1; the D gene is possibly TRBD1 (5 bases). The specimen comprised CD4+ T cells sorted from PBMCs after roughly 18-hour stimulation, sampled from a patient who received antiretroviral therapy. The TCR was taken from an adult man with HIV who was CMV-seropositive. CDR3 residues: CACRILDRRDGIEAFF. Here the CDR3 DNA reads TGTGCCTGTAGGATCCTTGATAGGAGGGACGGTATTGAAGCTTTCTTT.